This T cell receptor (beta chain) emerged from a study of cytomegalovirus exposure and HLA in healthy donors. V gave up 0 bases and J gave up 3 bases; unmatched junction bases: 2. The CDR3 runs to 17 residues. Per the germline V gene, CDR1 is KGHSH and CDR2 is LQKENI. Primers: 60 Vbeta forward and 13 Jbeta reverse. Sequencing was performed with immunoSEQ multiplex PCR; in TCRdb, only in-frame clones are kept and a portion is missing. The table has approximately 200,000 clones, about 81% seen once; the top ten hold around 6%. The sequence was obtained from a woman aged 50 to 60 in good health and CMV-seropositive. Sample: PBMCs. This chain joins TRBV18 and TRBJ2-3, with 14 bases that match TRBD2. CDR3 protein: CASSPPGTSGGTDTQYF. CDR3 in DNA: TGTGCCAGCTCACCACCGGGGACTAGCGGGGGTACAGATACGCAGTATTTT. Complete variable domain (other parts from reference TRBV18 and TRBJ2-3): NAGVMQNPRHLVRRRGQEARLRCSPMKGHSHVYWYRQLPEEGLKFMVYLQKENIIDESGMPKERFSAEFPKEGPSILRIQQVVRGDSAAYFCASSPPGTSGGTDTQYFGPGTRLTVL.